This T cell receptor beta chain derives from a study of neurological immune-mediated disorders. It was by 5'RACE with 10-nucleotide random UMIs that the cDNA was made. TCRdb re-called the 5' RACE reads through MiXCR, storing one row per CDR3 protein. The data contain about 54,000 distinct CDR3 sequences, 3% to 4.5% of them singletons. V dropped 5 bases and J dropped 4 bases, with 13 bases sitting between them. Germline V CDR1 and CDR2: DFQATT, SNEGSKA (reference sequence). The CDR3 runs to 13 residues. Findings and caveats of the study: Expansion of TCR clones was greatest in HTLV-1-associated myelopathy and smallest in multiple sclerosis, where it fell below that of healthy controls. CDR3 amino acid sequences found in expanded clones were never shared across subjects, suggesting private repertoires in all groups.

There are many counts of this clonotype. The antigen is undetermined. V and J are TRBV20-1 and TRBJ2-3; possibly TRBD2 for D (6 bases). The receptor comes from a woman between 35 and 50 years old with multiple sclerosis. Material for sequencing was CD4+ T cells from blood. The CDR3 loop reads CSAGGKIPDTQYF. The CDR3 coding sequence is TGCAGTGCTGGGGGGAAGATCCCAGATACGCAGTATTTT.